This T cell receptor (beta chain) was identified during a study of blood T cell repertoires in COVID-19. The overall study: COVID-19 samples from acute and convalescent phases originated in the United States, Italy and Spain.

The table came from immunoSEQ multiplex PCR; TCRdb's copy has only in-frame clones and leaves some out. The sample lists 260,000 or so clones, roughly 90% occurring once. The CDR3 covers 16 residues. Germline values: CDR1 SGHAT, CDR2 FQNNGV. The V and J ends lost 3 bases and 1 base respectively, with 14 bases between them. The specimen sequenced was peripheral blood. The genes are TRBV11-2 and TRBJ2-3; the D gene is possibly TRBD2 (6 bases). The TCR sequence derives from a human donor in a cohort sampled during active COVID-19. CDR3 nucleotide sequence: TGTGCCAGCAGCTTCCGTTTGGGGGGAGGCACAGATACGCAGTATTTT. Amino acids: CASSFRLGGGTDTQYF.